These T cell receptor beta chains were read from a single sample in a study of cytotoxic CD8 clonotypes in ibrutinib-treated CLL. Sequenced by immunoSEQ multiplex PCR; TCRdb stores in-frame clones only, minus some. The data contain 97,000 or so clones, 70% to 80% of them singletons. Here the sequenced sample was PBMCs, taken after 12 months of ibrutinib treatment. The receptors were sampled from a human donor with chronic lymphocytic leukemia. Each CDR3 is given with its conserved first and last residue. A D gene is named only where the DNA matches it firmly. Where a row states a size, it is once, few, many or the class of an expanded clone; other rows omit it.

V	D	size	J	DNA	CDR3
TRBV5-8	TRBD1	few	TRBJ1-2	TGTGCCAGCAGCTACGGACAGGGAGGCTATGGCTACACCTTC	CASSYGQGGYGYTF
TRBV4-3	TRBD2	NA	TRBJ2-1	TGCGCCAGCAGCCAAGACCCTAGCGGGACGAACTCCTACAATGAGCAGTTCTTC	CASSQDPSGTNSYNEQFF
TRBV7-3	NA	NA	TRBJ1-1	TGTGCCAGCAGACTGGGCACGGGGAACACTGAAGCTTTCTTT	CASRLGTGNTEAFF
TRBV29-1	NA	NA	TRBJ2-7	TGCAGCGTGAGGTCCAGCTCCTACGAGCAGTACTTC	CSVRSSSYEQYF
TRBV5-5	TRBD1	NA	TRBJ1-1	TGTGCCAGCAGCTTTACGGTGACAGGGGTAACTGAAGCTTTCTTT	CASSFTVTGVTEAFF
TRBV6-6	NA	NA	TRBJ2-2	TGTGCCAGCAGTTCAAGCGGGGAGCTGTTTTTT	CASSSSGELFF
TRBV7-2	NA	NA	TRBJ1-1	TGTGCCAGCAGCTTAGAATCAAGGAAGAACACTGAAGCTTTCTTT	CASSLESRKNTEAFF
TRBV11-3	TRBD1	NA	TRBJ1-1	TGTGCCAGCAGCTCCTCCGGGACAGGGTCCCCTGAAGCTTTCTTT	CASSSSGTGSPEAFF
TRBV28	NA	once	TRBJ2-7	TGTGCCAGCAGTTTAATCGGGGGAACCTCCTACGAGCAGTACTTC	CASSLIGGTSYEQYF
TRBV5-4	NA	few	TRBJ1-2	TGTGCCAGCAGCTTGGAGGGACAACCGGCTAACTATGGCTACACCTTC	CASSLEGQPANYGYTF
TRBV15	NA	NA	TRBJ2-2	TGTGCCACCAGCACGGGGGTTGGCGGGGAGCTGTTTTTT	CATSTGVGGELFF
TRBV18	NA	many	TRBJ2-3	TGTGCCAGCTCACCACCGAGTAGGTCCAACTCAGATACGCAGTATTTT	CASSPPSRSNSDTQYF
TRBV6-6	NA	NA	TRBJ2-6	TGTGCCAGCAGTAACCCGGGTTCCGTCGTCGTCCTGACTTTC	CASSNPGSVVVLTF
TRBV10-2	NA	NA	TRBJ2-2	TGCGCCAGCAGCCCAACGGACGCTTCGAACACCGGGGAGCTGTTTTTT	CASSPTDASNTGELFF
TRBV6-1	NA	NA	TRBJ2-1	TGTGCCAGCAGTGAAGAAGAGGAGGGGGGCAATGAGCAGTTCTTC	CASSEEEEGGNEQFF
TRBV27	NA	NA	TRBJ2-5	TGTGCCAGCAGTTTATACGGACCGCTTGGGGGGCAAGAGACCCAGTACTTC	CASSLYGPLGGQETQYF
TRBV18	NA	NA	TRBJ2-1	TGTGCCAGCTCACTGCTGAGCTCCTACAATGAGCAGTTCTTC	CASSLLSSYNEQFF